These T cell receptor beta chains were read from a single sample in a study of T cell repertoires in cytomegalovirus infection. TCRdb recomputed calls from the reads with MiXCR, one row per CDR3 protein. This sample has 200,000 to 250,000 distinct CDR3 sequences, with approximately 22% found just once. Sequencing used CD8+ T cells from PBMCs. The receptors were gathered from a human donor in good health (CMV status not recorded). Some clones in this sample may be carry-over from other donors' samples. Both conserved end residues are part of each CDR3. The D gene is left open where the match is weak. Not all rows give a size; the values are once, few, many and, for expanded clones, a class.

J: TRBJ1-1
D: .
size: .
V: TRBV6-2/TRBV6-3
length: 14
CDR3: CATHGAEMNTEAFF
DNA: TGTGCCACCCACGGGGCAGAAATGAACACTGAAGCTTTCTTT

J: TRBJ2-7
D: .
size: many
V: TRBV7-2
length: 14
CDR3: CASSLGGLSYEQYF
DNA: TGTGCCAGCAGCTTAGGGGGGCTGAGCTACGAGCAGTACTTC

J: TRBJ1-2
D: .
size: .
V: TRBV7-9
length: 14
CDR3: CASSLWDQMYGYTF
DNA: TGTGCCAGCAGCTTATGGGACCAGATGTATGGCTACACCTTC

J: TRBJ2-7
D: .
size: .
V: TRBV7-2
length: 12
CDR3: CASSYLSNEQYF
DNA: TGTGCCAGCAGCTACCTTTCGAACGAGCAGTACTTC

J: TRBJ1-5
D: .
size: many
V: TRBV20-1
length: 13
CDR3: CSASDQGNQPQHF
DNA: TGCAGTGCTTCCGACCAGGGAAATCAGCCCCAGCATTTT

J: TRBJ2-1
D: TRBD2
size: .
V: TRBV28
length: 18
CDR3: CASSSGLAGEISYNEQFF
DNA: TGTGCCAGCAGCTCGGGACTAGCGGGGGAGATCTCCTACAATGAGCAGTTCTTC

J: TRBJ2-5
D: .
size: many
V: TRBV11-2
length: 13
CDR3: CASSSIRVETQYF
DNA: TGTGCCAGCAGCTCTATTCGGGTGGAGACCCAGTACTTC

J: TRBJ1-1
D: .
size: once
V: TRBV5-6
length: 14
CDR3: CASSLVRDNTEAFF
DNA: TGTGCCAGCAGCTTGGTTAGGGATAACACTGAAGCTTTCTTT

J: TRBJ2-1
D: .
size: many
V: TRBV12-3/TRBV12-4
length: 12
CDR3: CASRDRTNEQFF
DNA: TGTGCCAGCAGGGACAGAACAAATGAGCAGTTCTTC

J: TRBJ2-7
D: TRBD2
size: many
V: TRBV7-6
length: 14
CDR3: CASSYSGGADEQYF
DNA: TGTGCCAGCAGCTACAGCGGGGGGGCCGACGAGCAGTACTTC

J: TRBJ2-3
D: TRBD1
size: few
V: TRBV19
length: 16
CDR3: CASSTVRDRGPDTQYF
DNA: TGTGCCAGTAGTACTGTCCGGGACAGGGGGCCGGATACGCAGTATTTT

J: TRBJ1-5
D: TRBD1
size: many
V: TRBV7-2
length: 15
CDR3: CASSPGQVRNQPQHF
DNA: TGTGCCAGCAGCCCCGGACAGGTGCGCAATCAGCCCCAGCATTTT

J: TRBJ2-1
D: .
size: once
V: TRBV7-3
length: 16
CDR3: CASSLTRAGGYNEQFF
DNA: TGTGCCAGCAGCTTAACCAGAGCGGGCGGGTACAATGAGCAGTTCTTC

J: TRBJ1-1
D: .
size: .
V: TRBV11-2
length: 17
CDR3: CASSLKSDGRLNTEAFF
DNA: TGTGCCAGCAGCTTAAAGTCGGATGGACGTCTGAACACTGAAGCTTTCTTT

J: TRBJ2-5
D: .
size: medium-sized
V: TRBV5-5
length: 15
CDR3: CASSLVWDNQETQYF
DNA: TGTGCCAGCAGCTTGGTATGGGACAACCAAGAGACCCAGTACTTC

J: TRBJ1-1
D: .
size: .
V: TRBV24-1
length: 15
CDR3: CATSRGPGLNTEAFF
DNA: TGTGCCACCAGTAGGGGCCCGGGCCTGAACACTGAAGCTTTCTTT

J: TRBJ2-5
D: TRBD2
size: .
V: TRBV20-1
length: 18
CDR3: CSASTPGEGSGEGETQYF
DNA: TGCAGTGCTAGCACCCCCGGTGAGGGTAGCGGGGAGGGGGAGACCCAGTACTTC

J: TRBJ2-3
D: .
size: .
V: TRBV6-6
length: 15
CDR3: CASSYTGGVTDTQYF
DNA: TGTGCCAGCAGTTATACGGGCGGAGTTACAGATACGCAGTATTTT

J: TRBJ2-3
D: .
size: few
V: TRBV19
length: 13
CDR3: CASSPGFPDTQYF
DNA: TGTGCCAGTAGTCCCGGTTTCCCGGATACGCAGTATTTT

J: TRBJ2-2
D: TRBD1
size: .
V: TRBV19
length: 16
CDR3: CASSLPDRVRTGELFF
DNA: TGTGCCAGTAGCCTACCGGACAGGGTGCGCACCGGGGAGCTGTTTTTT

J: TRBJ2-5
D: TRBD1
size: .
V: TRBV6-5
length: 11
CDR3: CASSYTGGQYF
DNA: TGTGCCAGCAGTTACACAGGGGGGCAGTACTTC

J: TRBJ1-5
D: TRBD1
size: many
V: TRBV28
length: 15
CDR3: CASSFTRTGDQPQHF
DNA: TGTGCCAGCAGTTTTACTCGGACAGGGGATCAGCCCCAGCATTTT

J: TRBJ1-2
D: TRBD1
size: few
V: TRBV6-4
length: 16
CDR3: CASSPRDSLTLNGYTF
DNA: TGTGCCAGCAGTCCCCGGGACAGCCTTACCCTTAATGGCTACACCTTC

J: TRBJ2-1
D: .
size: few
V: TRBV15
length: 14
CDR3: CATSRDHGGNEQFF
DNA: TGTGCCACCAGCAGGGACCATGGGGGCAATGAGCAGTTCTTC

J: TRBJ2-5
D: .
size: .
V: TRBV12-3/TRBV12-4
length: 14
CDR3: CASSPRNTKETQYF
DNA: TGTGCCAGCAGTCCCCGGAACACTAAAGAGACCCAGTACTTC

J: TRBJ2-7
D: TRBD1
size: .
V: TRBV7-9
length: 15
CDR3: CASSFRTGDPYEQYF
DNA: TGTGCCAGCAGCTTCCGGACAGGGGATCCCTACGAGCAGTACTTC

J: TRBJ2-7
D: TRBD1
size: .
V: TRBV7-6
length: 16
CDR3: CASSAYRDRGDYEQYF
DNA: TGTGCCAGCAGCGCCTATCGGGACAGGGGGGACTACGAGCAGTACTTC

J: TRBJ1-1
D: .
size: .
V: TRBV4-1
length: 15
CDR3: CASSQDRSGPAEAFF
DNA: TGCGCCAGCAGCCAAGATAGAAGTGGACCGGCTGAAGCTTTCTTT

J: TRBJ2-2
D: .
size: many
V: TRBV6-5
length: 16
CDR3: CASSFLWNANTGELFF
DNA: TGTGCCAGCAGTTTCTTATGGAACGCGAACACCGGGGAGCTGTTTTTT